This T cell receptor beta chain was sequenced in a study of a mutant IDH1 vaccine in newly diagnosed glioma. The CDR3 has 16 residues. CDR1 is SGHDT and CDR2 is YYEEEE in the germline V gene. Trimming cost V 3 bases and J 0 bases, with 13 bases left between them. Worth noting for this clone: Its antigen is currently unknown.

Time point defined: week 23, last vaccination. The vaccine gave 300 ug of a 20-mer mutant IDH1 peptide subcutaneously per dose. Profiled with immunoSEQ multiplex PCR; TCRdb holds only in-frame clones, not every one. The profile shows about 65,000 clones, about 85% of them singletons. The input for sequencing was PBMCs, taken from a glioma patient whose treatment included an IDH1 peptide vaccine. J is TRBJ1-5 and V is TRBV5-6; D gene ambiguous. The clonotype comes from a man aged 25-40 years with glioma. The CDR3 DNA reads TGTGCCAGCAGCTGGCGGACGGTACATAGCAATCAGCCCCAGCATTTT. It specifies CASSWRTVHSNQPQHF.